The 23 T cell receptor beta chains below were found in one sample sequenced in a study of blood T cell repertoires in COVID-19. The table came from immunoSEQ multiplex PCR; TCRdb's copy has only in-frame clones and leaves some out. The repertoire consists of 95,000 to 150,000 clones, with 90% occurring once and the leading ten covering 3.8%. The sample comprised peripheral blood. These receptors all stem from an older woman with COVID-19, enrolled during active disease.

The V call is TRBV6-2 or TRBV6-3, the J call TRBJ1-2, with D maybe TRBD1 (6 bases). The CDR3 has 16 amino acids. Germline loops: CDR1 MNHEY, CDR2 SVGEGT. V lost 0 bases, J lost 1 base, and 12 bases lay in between. CDR3 sequence: CASSYSRTAINYGYTF. DNA for the CDR3: TGTGCCAGCAGTTACTCGCGGACAGCAATTAACTATGGCTACACCTTC.

This clone came up once. This rearrangement joins TRBV4-2 to TRBJ1-4; 7 bases match TRBD1. The V gene end was trimmed by 0 bases and the J gene end by 5 bases; junction bases not matched to a gene: 6. Germline-derived CDR1 and CDR2 are LGHNA and YNFKEQ. The CDR3 has 16 residues. The CDR3, as DNA: TGTGCCAGCAGCCAAGAAGTAGACAGGGTAAATGAAAAACTGTTTTTT. Its translation is CASSQEVDRVNEKLFF.

V usage is TRBV7-2 and J usage is TRBJ1-2; D remains unclear. Germline CDR1 and CDR2: SGHTA and FQGNSA. The CDR3 is made up of 16 amino acids. The V end was cut by 0 bases, the J end by 0 bases, with 11 bases between. CDR3 DNA sequence: TGTGCCAGCAGCTTAGCCCCTGCAGTAACTAACTATGGCTACACCTTC. Protein product: CASSLAPAVTNYGYTF.

The rearrangement uses TRBV18 and TRBJ1-4; tentative D call: TRBD1 (5 bases). The ends were cut back, 3 bases at V and 8 bases at J, with 13 bases in the middle. The CDR3 is made up of 14 amino acids. The germline V gene encodes CDR1 KGHSH and CDR2 LQKENI. This CDR3 reads CASSPPGNSEKLFF. CDR3 DNA sequence: TGTGCCAGCTCACCCCCAGGGAACTCCGAAAAACTGTTTTTT.

This rearrangement joins TRBV5-1 to TRBJ1-2; 9 nucleotides line up with TRBD1. This CDR3 is built from 14 residues. The germline CDR1 and CDR2 sequences are SGHRS and YFSETQ. J gave up 4 bases and V 4 bases, and 5 bases lay outside the gene matches. CDR3 nucleotides: TGCGCCAGCAGCGTGGACAGGGGCCCCTATGGCTACACCTTC. Translated, it gives CASSVDRGPYGYTF.

The CDR3 loop is CASSAGQGFRASEGEQYF. CDR3 DNA: TGTGCCAGCAGCGCGGGACAGGGGTTTCGGGCCAGTGAGGGAGAGCAGTACTTC. The V gene is TRBV9, the J gene TRBJ2-7; 10 positions match TRBD1. This CDR3 region has 18 residues. Germline V gene sequence: CDR1 SGDLS, CDR2 YYNGEE. V trimming: 3 bases; J trimming: 7 bases; junction bases outside the gene matches: 19. The complete variable domain, with remaining parts taken from reference TRBV9 and TRBJ2-7, reads DSGVTQTPKHLITATGQRVTLRCSPRSGDLSVYWYQQSLDQGLQFLIQYYNGEERAKGNILERFSAQQFPDLHSELNLSSLELGDSALYFCASSAGQGFRASEGEQYFGPGTRLTVT.

This clone was observed a single time. The chain combines TRBV30 with TRBJ1-1; TRBD1 agrees at 8 bases. V lost 0 bases to trimming and J lost 1 base; unmatched junction nucleotides: 4. This CDR3 is built from 15 residues. Germline assignment: CDR1 GTSNPN and CDR2 SVGIG (reference sequence). Written as DNA, the CDR3 is TGTGCCTGGAGTGTACAGGGGGAGAAGAACACTGAAGCTTTCTTT. Its translation is CAWSVQGEKNTEAFF.

The chain carries TRBV5-4 and TRBJ1-1; perhaps TRBD1 as D (5 bases). Trimming stripped 2 bases from V and 5 bases from J, with 7 bases between. Germline CDR1 and CDR2: SGHNT and YYREEE (reference sequence). CDR3 length: 12 amino acids. DNA of the CDR3: TGTGCCAGCAGCTTCCGGGGGACTGAAGCTTTCTTT. The encoded protein is CASSFRGTEAFF.

J is TRBJ2-7 and V is TRBV19; 8 bases map to TRBD1. CDR3 length equals 14 residues. Trimming cost V 3 bases and J 3 bases; bases outside gene matches: 4. CDR1 is LNHDA, CDR2 SQIVND, per germline (reference sequence). As DNA, the CDR3 is TGTGCCAGTAGTATCTCAGGGGGCAACTACGAGCAGTACTTC. Translation: CASSISGGNYEQYF.

CDR3 sequence (DNA): TGTGCCAGCCACCGGGACAGGGAAAATTGGGACACCGGGGAGCTGTTTTTT. Encoded protein: CASHRDRENWDTGELFF. The gene calls are TRBV11-2 and TRBJ2-2; 9 bases match TRBD1. Germline V gene lookup returns CDR1 SGHAT and CDR2 FQNNGV. The length of the CDR3 is 17 residues. The ends lost 8 bases at V and 3 bases at J; junction bases unmatched: 13.

This chain connects TRBV3-1 (or the pseudogene TRBV3-2) to TRBJ2-3; 8 bases agree with TRBD2. This CDR3 spans 15 amino acids. The V segment lost 4 bases and the J segment 2 bases; nucleotides outside the gene matches: 5. The V gene's germline CDR1 is LGHDT and CDR2 YNNKEL (reference sequence). The CDR3 spells CASSPRGEFTDTQYF. The CDR3 DNA reads as TGTGCCAGCAGCCCGCGGGGGGAATTCACAGATACGCAGTATTTT.

The chain couples TRBV3-1 (or the pseudogene TRBV3-2) to TRBJ2-3; TRBD2 matches at 13 bases. The CDR3 has 16 amino acids. Trimming at V came to 3 bases and at J to 3 bases, leaving 3 bases not matched to a gene. The germline CDR1 and CDR2 sequences are LGHDT and YNNKEL (reference sequence). CDR3 coding DNA: TGTGCCAGCAGCCAGCTACTAGCGGGGGGGACAGATACGCAGTATTTT. Encoded protein: CASSQLLAGGTDTQYF.

The chain employs TRBV19 and TRBJ2-7, with 8 positions matching TRBD1. The germline V gene has CDR1 LNHDA and CDR2 SQIVND (reference sequence). V was clipped by 3 bases and J by 5 bases; unmatched bases: 9. The CDR3 is 15 amino acids. CDR3: CASSIAGGSGNEQYF. Written as DNA, the CDR3 is TGTGCCAGTAGTATCGCAGGGGGCTCCGGAAACGAGCAGTACTTC.

This sequence joins TRBV21-1 and TRBJ2-1; TRBD2 is the table's D call, not checked against the DNA. TRBV21-1 is a pseudogene locus. This CDR3 contains 17 residues. In nucleotides, the CDR3 is TGTGCCAGCAGCAACAGAGGGCAGGAATTGTGTTACAATGAGCAGTTCTTC. Its protein is CASSNRGQELCYNEQFF.

The genes are TRBV10-2 and TRBJ1-3; a possible D gene is TRBD1 (6 bases). Trimming took 7 bases from V and 2 from J, leaving 9 bases between them. CDR3 size: 13 residues. CDR1 is WSHSY, CDR2 SAAADI, per germline. As DNA, the CDR3 is TGCGCCAGCAAGGGGGTTGCTGGAAACACCATATATTTT. It encodes CASKGVAGNTIYF.

The gene calls are TRBV19 and TRBJ2-1; D possibly corresponds to TRBD2 (7 bases). V was trimmed by 2 bases and J by 5 bases, leaving 25 bases between them. The CDR3 has 19 amino acids. Looked up from germline, CDR1 is LNHDA and CDR2 is SQIVND (reference sequence). CDR3 DNA sequence: TGTGCCAGTAGTATATTCGCTATTTCGGGGGGCCTTCCCCACAATGAGCAGTTCTTC. Protein sequence: CASSIFAISGGLPHNEQFF.

The gene calls are TRBV19 and TRBJ2-3, with unresolved D. The CDR3 length is 11 residues. V lost 6 bases and J 2 bases, leaving 3 bases between the germline ends. Per the germline V gene, CDR1 is LNHDA and CDR2 is SQIVND (reference sequence). CDR3 bases: TGTGCCAGTAGGGCCACAGATACGCAGTATTTT. Translating it yields CASRATDTQYF.

This chain joins TRBV6-2 or TRBV6-3 and TRBJ1-2, with D tentatively TRBD1 (6 bases). The CDR3 spans 14 residues. The germline V and J ends were trimmed by 6 bases and 8 bases, with 19 bases remaining between them. Germline-derived CDR1 and CDR2 are MNHEY and SVGEGT. The CDR3 DNA reads as TGTGCCAGCAGCCGACAGGATCCACTTCAAGGCTACACCTTC. As protein: CASSRQDPLQGYTF.

The V gene is TRBV7-9, the J gene TRBJ2-5, with 8 bases matching TRBD2. Trimming removed 5 bases from V and 2 bases from J; junction bases left unmatched: 7. Germline CDR1 reads SEHNR; CDR2 reads FQNEAQ (reference sequence). The CDR3 runs to 15 residues. In DNA form, the CDR3 reads TGTGCCAGCAGCCAGCGGGGGACTATTCAAGAGACCCAGTACTTC. This encodes CASSQRGTIQETQYF.

V is TRBV18 and J is TRBJ1-5, with 8 bases aligning to TRBD1. The V and J ends lost 6 bases and 7 bases, in that order; junction bases with no gene match: 11. CDR1 is KGHSH, CDR2 LQKENI, per germline. This CDR3 spans 15 amino acids. CDR3 loop: CASSPLDRVGQPQHF. CDR3 bases: TGTGCCAGCTCTCCTCTGGACAGGGTAGGGCAGCCCCAGCATTTT.

The chain joins TRBV11-3 to TRBJ2-5; D not certain. CDR1 is SGHNT and CDR2 is YENEEA in the germline V gene. The length of the CDR3 is 13 residues. Trimming took 1 base from V and 5 from J, leaving 8 bases between them. CDR3 in amino acids: CASSLVRGETQYF. The CDR3 coding sequence is TGTGCCAGCAGCTTAGTTCGTGGCGAGACCCAGTACTTC.

This chain links TRBV3-1 (or the pseudogene TRBV3-2) with TRBJ2-5, with a tentative D call TRBD2 (6 bases). V lost 0 bases, J lost 7 bases, and 18 bases lay in between. The CDR3 extends over 16 amino acids. The germline CDR1 and CDR2 sequences are LGHDT and YNNKEL (reference sequence). The CDR3 DNA reads as TGTGCCAGCAGCCAAGAGGGCTTGCTCCTCGGGGGGACCCAGTACTTC. Translated, it gives CASSQEGLLLGGTQYF.

The chain uses TRBV5-4 and TRBJ2-5; 7 positions agree with TRBD1. This CDR3 has 14 residues. The trim removed 3 bases at V and 2 bases at J, leaving 4 bases unmatched. Germline V CDR1 and CDR2: SGHNT, YYREEE (reference sequence). The CDR3 region has the DNA TGTGCCAGCAGCTCTAAACAGGGGCAAGAGACCCAGTACTTC. Protein: CASSSKQGQETQYF. The full variable domain, with the rest looked up from reference TRBV5-4 and TRBJ2-5, is ETGVTQSPTHLIKTRGQQVTLRCSSQSGHNTVSWYQQALGQGPQFIFQYYREEENGRGNFPPRFSGLQFPNYSSELNVNALELDDSALYLCASSSKQGQETQYFGPGTRLLVL.